This T cell receptor beta chain emerged from a study of a mutant IDH1 vaccine in newly diagnosed glioma. Comment on this clone: Its antigen is not identified.

Time point denoted: week 23, last vaccination. Every vaccine dose comprised 300 ug of mutant IDH1 20-mer peptide plus topical imiquimod. Germline loops: CDR1 MNHEY, CDR2 SVGAGI. The CDR3 spans 14 residues. The germline V and J ends were trimmed by 6 bases and 7 bases, with 18 bases remaining between them. Assay used: immunoSEQ multiplex PCR; TCRdb lists only in-frame clones, some missing. The data contain roughly 50,000 clones, about 81% of them singletons. The source material was PBMCs, sampled from a glioma patient whose treatment included an IDH1 peptide vaccine. This TCR came from a woman aged 40 to 50 with glioma. Some clones in this sample may be carry-over from other donors' samples. This chain links TRBV6-5 with TRBJ1-2; maybe TRBD1 (6 bases). The CDR3 is CASSVTLQGGGYTF. CDR3 sequence (DNA): TGTGCCAGCAGCGTTACCCTACAGGGAGGTGGCTACACCTTC.